Following are 2 T cell receptor beta chains from one sample sequenced in a study of T cell clonality in common variable immunodeficiency. The repertoire was sequenced with immunoSEQ multiplex PCR; TCRdb's copy has only in-frame clones and lacks some. This sample has tens of thousands of clones, each found more than once. The sequencing sample was made of peripheral blood mononuclear cells. The receptors were gathered from a person between 18 and 75 years old in good health.

On this clone: The CDR3 goes on 3 residues after the read ends, and that part is filled in from the germline J gene. The rearrangement links TRBV7-9 to TRBJ2-3, with a weak D call TRBD2 (6 bases). The CDR3 loop spans 14 amino acids. V lost 1 base and J lost 4, with 9 bases in between. Germline V gives CDR1 SEHNR, CDR2 FQNEAQ (reference sequence). CDR3 in amino acids: CASSLVQRADTQYF. The DNA read from the CDR3 is TGTGCCAGCAGCTTAGTCCAGCGGGCAGATACG.

This clone has at least ten counts. The CDR3 end is not reached by the read, which stops 3 residues before it; the germline J gene fills it in. The chain uses TRBV5-1 and TRBJ2-5, with 9 bases matching TRBD2. Losses at the gene ends were 4 bases for V and 4 bases for J; bases not matched to a gene: 8. CDR3 length: 15 residues. Per the germline V gene, CDR1 is SGHRS and CDR2 is YFSETQ. The part of the CDR3 DNA that was read is TGCGCCAGCAGCCGGACGACTAGCGGCATAGAGACC. Amino acid sequence: CASSRTTSGIET. In full, the CDR3 reads CASSRTTSGIETQYF.